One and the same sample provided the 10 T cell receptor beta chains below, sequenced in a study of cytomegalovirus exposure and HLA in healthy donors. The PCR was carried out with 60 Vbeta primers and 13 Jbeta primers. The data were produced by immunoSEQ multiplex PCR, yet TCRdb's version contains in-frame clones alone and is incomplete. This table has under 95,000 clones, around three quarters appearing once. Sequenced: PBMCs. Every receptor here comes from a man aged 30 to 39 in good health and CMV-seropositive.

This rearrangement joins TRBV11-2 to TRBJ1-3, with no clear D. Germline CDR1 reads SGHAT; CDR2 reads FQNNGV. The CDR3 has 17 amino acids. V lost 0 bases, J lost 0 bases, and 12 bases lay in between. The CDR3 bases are TGTGCCAGCAGCTTAGAGGCAGGTTGGGCCTCTGGAAACACCATATATTTT. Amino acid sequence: CASSLEAGWASGNTIYF.

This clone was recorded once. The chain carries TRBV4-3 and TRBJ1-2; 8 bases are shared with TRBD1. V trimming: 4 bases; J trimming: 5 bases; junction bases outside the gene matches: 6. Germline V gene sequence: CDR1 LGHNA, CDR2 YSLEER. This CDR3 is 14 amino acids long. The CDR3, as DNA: TGCGCCAGCAGCCCTGGGGACAGGAGGTATGGCTACACCTTC. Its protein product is CASSPGDRRYGYTF.

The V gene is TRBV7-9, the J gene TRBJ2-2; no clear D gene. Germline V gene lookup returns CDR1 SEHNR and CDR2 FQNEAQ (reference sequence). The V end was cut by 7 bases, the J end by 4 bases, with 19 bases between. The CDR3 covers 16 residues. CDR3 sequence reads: CASTRNRSGSTGELFF. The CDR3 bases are TGTGCCAGCACCCGAAATAGATCGGGTTCCACCGGGGAGCTGTTTTTT. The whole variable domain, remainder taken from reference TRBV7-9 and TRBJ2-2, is DTGVSQNPRHKITKRGQNVTFRCDPISEHNRLYWYRQTLGQGPEFLTYFQNEAQLEKSRLLSDRFSAERPKGSFSTLEIQRTEQGDSAMYLCASTRNRSGSTGELFFGEGSRLTVL.

The chain's CDR3 is CASSLLGEGETQYF. CDR3 nucleotide sequence: TGTGCCAGCAGCTTGCTCGGGGAAGGGGAGACCCAGTACTTC. The rearrangement joins TRBV5-8 to TRBJ2-5; TRBD2 is a possible D gene (5 bases). In germline, CDR1 is SGHTS, CDR2 YDEGEE. The CDR3 has 14 residues. V dropped 1 base and J dropped 5 bases, with 12 bases sitting between them. Full variable domain (remainder filled in from reference TRBV5-8 and TRBJ2-5): EAGVTQSPTHLIKTRGQQATLRCSPISGHTSVYWYQQALGLGLQFLLWYDEGEERNRGNFPPRFSGRQFPNYSSELNVNALELEDSALYLCASSLLGEGETQYFGPGTRLLVL.

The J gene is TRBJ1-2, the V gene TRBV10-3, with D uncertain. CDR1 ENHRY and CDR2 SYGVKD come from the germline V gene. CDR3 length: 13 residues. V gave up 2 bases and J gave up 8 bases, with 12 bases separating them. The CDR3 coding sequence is TGTGCCATCAGTGAGATGAGGGCCTGGGGCTACACCTTC. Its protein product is CAISEMRAWGYTF.

The CDR3 bases are TGTGCCAGCAGCCAGTCGGGACTAGCGGGAGGCGAGCAGTACTTC. Translation: CASSQSGLAGGEQYF. This chain uses TRBV4-2 with TRBJ2-7; TRBD2 matches at 15 bases. Germline V lookup: CDR1 LGHNA, CDR2 YNFKEQ. CDR3 length equals 15 residues. V shed 3 bases and J 6 bases; nucleotides not matched to a gene: 3.

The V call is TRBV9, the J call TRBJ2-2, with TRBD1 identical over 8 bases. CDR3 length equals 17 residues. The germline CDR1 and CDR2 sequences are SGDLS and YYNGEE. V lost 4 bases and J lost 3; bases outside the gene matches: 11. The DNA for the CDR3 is TGTGCCAGCAGCCCCCGAATAGGACAGGGCGACACCGGGGAGCTGTTTTTT. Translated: CASSPRIGQGDTGELFF.

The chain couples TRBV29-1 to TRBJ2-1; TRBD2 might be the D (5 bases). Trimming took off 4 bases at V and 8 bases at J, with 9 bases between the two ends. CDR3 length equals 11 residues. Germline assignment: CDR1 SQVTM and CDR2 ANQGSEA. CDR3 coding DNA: TGCAGCGTTGTGAGGGTGGATGAGCAGTTCTTC. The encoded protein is CSVVRVDEQFF.

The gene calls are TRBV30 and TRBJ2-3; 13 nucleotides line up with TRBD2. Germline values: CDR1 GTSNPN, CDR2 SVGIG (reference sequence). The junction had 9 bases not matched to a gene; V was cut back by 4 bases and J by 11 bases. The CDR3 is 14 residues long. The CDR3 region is CAWTPGLAGTGQYF. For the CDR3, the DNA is TGTGCCTGGACCCCGGGACTAGCGGGGACGGGGCAGTATTTT. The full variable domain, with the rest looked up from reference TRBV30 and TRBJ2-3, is SQTIHQWPATLVQPVGSPLSLECTVEGTSNPNLYWYRQAAGRGLQLLFYSVGIGQISSEVPQNLSASRPQDRQFILSSKKLLLSDSGFYLCAWTPGLAGTGQYFGPGTRLTVL.

CDR3 region: CAIIRENQPQHF. The CDR3 DNA reads as TGTGCCATCATTAGGGAGAATCAGCCCCAGCATTTT. The chain combines TRBV10-3 with TRBJ1-5; D gene unclear. The germline V gene has CDR1 ENHRY and CDR2 SYGVKD. The CDR3 is 12 amino acids. Between the trimmed V and J ends, which lost 7 bases and 4 bases, there was a span of 8 bases.